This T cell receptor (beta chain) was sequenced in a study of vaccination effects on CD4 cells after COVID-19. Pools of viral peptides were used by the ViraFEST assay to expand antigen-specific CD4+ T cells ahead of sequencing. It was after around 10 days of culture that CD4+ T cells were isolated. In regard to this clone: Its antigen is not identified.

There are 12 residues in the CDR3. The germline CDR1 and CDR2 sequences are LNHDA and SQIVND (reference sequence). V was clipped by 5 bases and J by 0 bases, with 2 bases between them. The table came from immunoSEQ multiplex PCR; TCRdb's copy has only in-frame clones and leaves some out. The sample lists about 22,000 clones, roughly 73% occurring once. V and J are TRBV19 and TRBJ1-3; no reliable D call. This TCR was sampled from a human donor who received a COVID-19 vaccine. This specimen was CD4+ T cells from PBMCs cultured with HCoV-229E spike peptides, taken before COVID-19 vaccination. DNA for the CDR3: TGTGCCAGTAGTGCCTCTGGAAACACCATATATTTT. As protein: CASSASGNTIYF.